The 30 T cell receptor beta chains below were found in one sample sequenced in a study of OX40 agonist ivuxolimab in advanced cancers. Profiled with immunoSEQ multiplex PCR; TCRdb holds only in-frame clones, not every one. The table has 20,000 to 25,000 clones, less than 90% seen once. This specimen consisted of CD4+ or CD8+ T cells sorted from blood, obtained in a trial of the OX40 agonist ivuxolimab. The source is an adult with an advanced solid tumor such as melanoma, head and neck, liver or kidney cancer.

This sequence joins TRBV2 and TRBJ2-2, with D possibly being TRBD1 or TRBD2 (5 bases each). This CDR3 region has 15 residues. The germline V gene has CDR1 SNHLY and CDR2 FYNNEI. Trimming removed 4 bases from V and 3 bases from J, with 12 bases in between. In DNA form, the CDR3 reads TGTGCCAGCAGTGCCCCTGGGACCGACACCGGGGAGCTGTTTTTT. It translates to CASSAPGTDTGELFF.

The chain employs TRBV9 and TRBJ2-1; tentatively, D is TRBD1 or TRBD2 (6 bases each). This CDR3 has 15 amino acids. With 4 bases removed from V and 0 bases from J, the gap between germline ends came to 11 bases. Germline CDR1 SGDLS, CDR2 YYNGEE. This CDR3 is CASSPEGGSYNEQFF. The CDR3 DNA sequence: TGTGCCAGCAGCCCCGAGGGGGGCTCCTACAATGAGCAGTTCTTC.

The chain joins TRBV27 to TRBJ2-2; tentatively, D is TRBD2 (7 bases). The V gene lost 4 bases and the J gene lost 4 bases, with 10 bases spanning the gap. The CDR3 has 14 residues. Germline V lookup: CDR1 MNHEY, CDR2 SMNVEV (reference sequence). CDR3 in DNA: TGTGCCAGCAGTTGGGCGGGGGCCACCGGGGAGCTGTTTTTT. Its translation is CASSWAGATGELFF.

V is TRBV19 and J is TRBJ2-1; D may be TRBD2 (6 bases). CDR1 and CDR2 from the germline V gene are LNHDA and SQIVND (reference sequence). Deletions cut 1 base from V and 10 bases from J, with 26 bases between. The CDR3 contains 18 residues. The CDR3 DNA reads TGTGCCAGTAGTATAGTTTCCCTCCTGGCGGGAAGGGCGAGGGAGCAGTTCTTC. It specifies CASSIVSLLAGRAREQFF. The full variable domain, rest sourced from reference TRBV19 and TRBJ2-1, is DGGITQSPKYLFRKEGQNVTLSCEQNLNHDAMYWYRQDPGQGLRLIYYSQIVNDFQKGDIAEGYSVSREKKESFPLTVTSAQKNPTAFYLCASSIVSLLAGRAREQFFGPGTRLTVL.

The CDR3 DNA is TGCGCCAGCAGCTTGGACTTACAGGCCCGCTCTGGAAACACCATATATTTT. Translation: CASSLDLQARSGNTIYF. This chain uses TRBV5-1 with TRBJ1-3, with D possibly matching TRBD1 (5 bases). Trimming pared 0 bases from V and 0 bases from J, leaving 13 bases between. The CDR3 contains 17 residues. Germline-derived CDR1 and CDR2 are SGHRS and YFSETQ.

The chain links TRBV5-4 to TRBJ2-1; weak D call: TRBD1 (6 bases). The CDR3 covers 15 residues. The germline V gene encodes CDR1 SGHNT and CDR2 YYREEE (reference sequence). Trimming stripped 6 bases from V and 0 bases from J, with 13 bases between. The CDR3 reads CASKFRGSSYNEQFF. The CDR3 bases are TGTGCCAGCAAGTTCAGGGGATCCTCCTACAATGAGCAGTTCTTC.

V gene TRBV27 combines with J gene TRBJ1-2, with 9 positions matching TRBD1. The V and J ends lost 7 bases and 7 bases, in that order; junction bases with no gene match: 13. The CDR3 spans 15 residues. CDR1 is MNHEY, CDR2 SMNVEV, per germline (reference sequence). CDR3 region: CASTSHRDRAGGYTF. CDR3 DNA: TGTGCCAGCACCTCGCACCGGGACAGGGCCGGTGGCTACACCTTC.

The chain joins TRBV7-6 to TRBJ2-7; D is perhaps TRBD1 or TRBD2 (5 bases each). This CDR3 has 14 residues. CDR1 is SGHVS and CDR2 is FNYEAQ in the germline V gene. The germline V and J ends were trimmed by 0 bases and 3 bases, with 9 bases remaining between them. The CDR3 loop reads CASSLAEGIYEQYF. In DNA, the CDR3 is TGTGCCAGCAGCTTAGCAGAGGGGATCTACGAGCAGTACTTC.

This clone was observed a handful of times. The V call is TRBV6-4, the J call TRBJ2-1; 9 bases are shared with TRBD2. V lost 7 bases and J lost 9; bases outside the gene matches: 19. Germline V gene data show CDR1 as MRHNA and CDR2 as SNTAGT. The CDR3 loop spans 17 amino acids. CDR3 in DNA: TGTGCCAGCACACCGACTAGCGGCGGAAGGGGGGGGTGTGAGCAGTTCTTC. It codes for CASTPTSGGRGGCEQFF.

This rearrangement joins TRBV7-3 to TRBJ2-7; D is unresolved. The germline V and J ends were trimmed by 5 bases and 3 bases, with 17 bases remaining between them. CDR1 and CDR2 (germline): SGHTA, FQGTGA. This CDR3 has 15 amino acids. This chain's CDR3 is CASSLTGLGNYEQYF. CDR3 coding DNA: TGTGCCAGCAGCCTTACCGGGCTGGGGAACTACGAGCAGTACTTC.

This rearrangement joins TRBV27 to TRBJ2-1; TRBD2 matches 8 bases. From germline, CDR1 is MNHEY and CDR2 SMNVEV (reference sequence). The junction had 1 base not matched to a gene; V was cut back by 4 bases and J by 2 bases. This CDR3 contains 14 residues. The CDR3 DNA reads as TGTGCCAGCAGTTCAGCGGGAGCCTACAATGAGCAGTTCTTC. Its protein is CASSSAGAYNEQFF.

This chain uses TRBV5-6 with TRBJ2-5, with TRBD2 identical over 7 bases. Matching the DNA end better, TRBJ2-7 makes the J call doubtful. This CDR3 contains 15 residues. From germline, CDR1 is SGHDT and CDR2 YYEEEE. This CDR3 is CASSLGGTIVYEQYF. As DNA, the CDR3 is TGTGCCAGCAGCTTGGGTGGGACTATCGTCTACGAGCAGTACTTC.

The genes are TRBV7-9 and TRBJ1-2; D is perhaps TRBD1 (6 bases). V gave up 1 base and J gave up 4 bases, with 16 bases separating them. This CDR3 is 16 amino acids long. Germline values: CDR1 SEHNR, CDR2 FQNEAQ (reference sequence). The CDR3 is CASSLGRGGPPYGYTF. The DNA for the CDR3 is TGTGCCAGCAGCTTAGGACGAGGGGGACCACCCTATGGCTACACCTTC.

The V call is TRBV25-1, the J call TRBJ1-5; D is unclear. Per germline, CDR1 MGHDK and CDR2 SYGVNS. This CDR3 region has 14 residues. V lost 4 bases and J lost 2, with 9 bases in between. Here the CDR3 DNA reads TGTGCCAGCAGTGCGGGGTTCGGCAATCAGCCCCAGCATTTT. It codes for CASSAGFGNQPQHF. The variable domain in full, completed from reference TRBV25-1 and TRBJ1-5, reads EADIYQTPRYLVIGTGKKITLECSQTMGHDKMYWYQQDPGMELHLIHYSYGVNSTEKGDLSSESTVSRIRTEHFPLTLESARPSHTSQYLCASSAGFGNQPQHFGDGTRLSIL.

The chain uses TRBV27 and TRBJ2-7; 7 bases map to TRBD1. Germline V gene sequence: CDR1 MNHEY, CDR2 SMNVEV (reference sequence). The ends lost 5 bases at V and 3 bases at J; junction bases unmatched: 4. This CDR3 is 13 amino acids long. The chain's CDR3 is CASSTWTGYEQYF. Here the CDR3 DNA reads TGTGCCAGCAGTACCTGGACAGGCTACGAGCAGTACTTC.

The chain employs TRBV7-8 and TRBJ2-5; TRBD1 is a possible D gene (5 bases). Germline CDR1 SGHVS, CDR2 FQNEAQ. The CDR3 extends over 14 amino acids. Trimming shortened V by 1 base and J by 0 bases, and 6 bases separated the two germline ends. For the CDR3, the DNA is TGTGCCAGCAGCTTAGAGACAGACCAAGAGACCCAGTACTTC. Translated: CASSLETDQETQYF.

The chain couples TRBV4-3 to TRBJ2-3, with 7 bases aligning to TRBD2. The V segment lost 8 bases and the J segment 1 base; nucleotides outside the gene matches: 9. The CDR3 has 15 residues. CDR1 LGHNA and CDR2 YSLEER come from the germline V gene. The CDR3 nucleotides are TGCGCCAGCTCACCGACTAGCTTGGGCACAGATACGCAGTATTTT. The encoded protein is CASSPTSLGTDTQYF.

The CDR3 nucleotides are TGTGCCAGCAGCTCGAACACTGAAGCTTTCTTT. Translating gives CASSSNTEAFF. V and J are TRBV11-2 and TRBJ1-1; D unclear. The CDR3 length is 11 residues. The V gene lost 4 bases and the J gene lost 1 base, with 1 base spanning the gap. The V gene's germline CDR1 is SGHAT and CDR2 FQNNGV.

The chain uses TRBV7-9 and TRBJ2-7; unclear D gene. The CDR3 length is 14 residues. CDR1 is SEHNR and CDR2 is FQNEAQ in the germline V gene (reference sequence). V lost 0 bases, J lost 2 bases, and 8 bases lay in between. CDR3 in amino acids: CASSLAGKTYEQYF. Here the CDR3 DNA reads TGTGCCAGCAGCTTAGCCGGCAAGACCTACGAGCAGTACTTC.

V is TRBV4-3 and J is TRBJ2-1; D is possibly TRBD2 (7 bases). Germline V gene lookup returns CDR1 LGHNA and CDR2 YSLEER. Trimming removed 4 bases at V and 4 bases at J, with 17 bases between. The CDR3 runs to 16 residues. CDR3 bases: TGCGCCAGCAGCCCAGAAGGGGGGGGGACGTACAATGAGCAGTTCTTC. This translates into CASSPEGGGTYNEQFF.

The chain employs TRBV5-1 and TRBJ2-2, with 9 bases that match TRBD2. V shed 2 bases and J 0 bases; nucleotides not matched to a gene: 5. Germline V gene data show CDR1 as SGHRS and CDR2 as YFSETQ. The CDR3 is 17 amino acids. The DNA of the CDR3 is TGCGCCAGCAGCTTCCTAGCGGGGCCTCCGAACACCGGGGAGCTGTTTTTT. Amino acids: CASSFLAGPPNTGELFF.

The chain links TRBV5-4 to TRBJ2-7, with 8 nucleotides matching TRBD1. Germline values: CDR1 SGHNT, CDR2 YYREEE (reference sequence). CDR3 size: 14 residues. After removal of 4 bases from V and 1 base from J, the junction contained 4 bases not matched to a gene. The CDR3 DNA sequence: TGTGCCAGCAGCCCGTGGGACAGGTCCTACGAGCAGTACTTC. Protein product: CASSPWDRSYEQYF.

The chain joins TRBV11-3 to TRBJ2-1; D ambiguous. This CDR3 region has 18 residues. The V gene's germline CDR1 is SGHNT and CDR2 YENEEA. Trimming shortened V by 5 bases and J by 5 bases, and 25 bases separated the two germline ends. The CDR3 loop is CASSPLASDGLPHNEQFF. For the CDR3, the DNA is TGTGCCAGCAGCCCTCTGGCCTCAGACGGGCTCCCTCACAATGAGCAGTTCTTC.

The chain carries TRBV27 and TRBJ2-1; possibly TRBD1 for D (5 bases). Trimming removed 3 bases at V and 2 bases at J, with 14 bases between. Germline V CDR1 and CDR2: MNHEY, SMNVEV (reference sequence). This CDR3 is 16 amino acids long. For the CDR3, the DNA is TGTGCCAGCAGTTTCTCTTGGGGCAGTCCCTACAATGAGCAGTTCTTC. This codes for CASSFSWGSPYNEQFF.

The chain carries TRBV6-1 and TRBJ1-5; unclear D gene. V was cut by 2 bases and J by 0 bases, with 11 bases left in between. CDR3 length: 16 residues. Germline-derived CDR1 and CDR2 are MNHNS and SASEGT. CDR3: CASSEMVGDSNQPQHF. The CDR3, as DNA: TGTGCCAGCAGTGAAATGGTCGGGGATAGCAATCAGCCCCAGCATTTT.

The rearrangement uses TRBV10-1 and TRBJ2-1; D tentatively reads TRBD1 or TRBD2 (5 bases each). This CDR3 spans 14 amino acids. The V gene's germline CDR1 is WNHNN and CDR2 SYGVQD (reference sequence). The V end was cut by 4 bases, the J end by 8 bases, with 15 bases between. The DNA of the CDR3 is TGCGCCAGCAGTGGGGGGATCAGGGTCGATGAGCAGTTCTTC. It codes for CASSGGIRVDEQFF.

The V and J genes are TRBV19 and TRBJ1-5; TRBD1 is a possible D gene (6 bases). CDR1 is LNHDA and CDR2 is SQIVND in the germline V gene (reference sequence). Trimming stripped 10 bases from V and 6 bases from J, with 16 bases between. This CDR3 is built from 13 residues. CDR3 residues: CATTQGLSQPQHF. CDR3 nucleotides: TGTGCCACCACACAGGGTTTGAGTCAGCCCCAGCATTTT.

The rearrangement uses TRBV4-1 and TRBJ2-3; TRBD2 matches at 12 bases. CDR3 length equals 17 residues. Looked up from germline, CDR1 is MGHRA and CDR2 is YSYEKL. Losses at the gene ends were 0 bases for V and 5 bases for J; bases not matched to a gene: 6. This CDR3 is CASSQDPSGGVEDTQYF. In DNA form, the CDR3 reads TGCGCCAGCAGCCAAGATCCTAGCGGGGGGGTCGAAGATACGCAGTATTTT.

The chain combines TRBV5-4 with TRBJ2-5; TRBD2 is a possible D gene (5 bases). Germline V lookup: CDR1 SGHNT, CDR2 YYREEE (reference sequence). With 0 bases removed from V and 0 bases from J, the gap between germline ends came to 9 bases. The CDR3 consists of 15 residues. CDR3: CASSLAFSDQETQYF. In DNA, the CDR3 is TGTGCCAGCAGCTTGGCTTTTAGCGACCAAGAGACCCAGTACTTC.

This clone showed up just a few times. The chain uses TRBV28 and TRBJ1-1, with no clear D. The CDR3 is made up of 12 amino acids. The V and J ends lost 5 bases and 6 bases respectively, with 10 bases between them. Germline CDR1 and CDR2: MDHEN and SYDVKM. The CDR3 protein is CASSKGLPEAFF. The DNA for the CDR3 is TGTGCCAGCAGTAAAGGTCTCCCTGAAGCTTTCTTT.